This T cell receptor beta chain was captured in a study of beta chain features in type 1 diabetes (dated by TCRdb to 2017 to 2018). With regard to the full study: Mean age, gender distribution, total cell number and subset yield were not different between patients and healthy donors. A total of around 110,000,000 sorted cells were examined across all samples, and a strong correlation was observed between cell number per subset and RNA yield. The study compared the TCRB repertoires of sorted circulating CD4+ T cell subsets in recently diagnosed type 1 diabetes patients with those in matched healthy donors. Naive and central memory subsets were obtained from all 30 or so donors, but regulatory and stem cell-like memory subsets were isolated from only 8 patients and roughly 8 healthy donors. General conclusions and limits of the study: In all four CD4+ subsets, TCRB CDR3 length was moderately but significantly shorter in type 1 diabetes patients. Shorter templates might have been favored by PCR, but patient and control samples were amplified and corrected together, so both groups would have been affected equally by any skew. Because small numbers of individuals were included in the HLA sub-analyses, any influence of HLA type on TCRB rearrangement was left unresolved. Fewer insertions and more nucleotide deletions at VDJ recombination sites were observed in patients with type 1 diabetes, implying thymic rearrangement abnormalities. Sequencing cDNA rather than genomic DNA could over-represent highly expressing activated cells, although activation and CD3 levels did not differ between groups. Naive, central memory and regulatory TCRB repertoires appeared more similar among patients than among healthy donors.

At the junction V is shortened by 4 bases and J by 1 base; bases outside the gene matches: 2. Reading the germline V gene gives CDR1 LGHNT and CDR2 FRNRAP. From the cysteine up to the phenylalanine, the CDR3 has a length of 14 residues. Just CDR3 DNA is preserved here, 42 bases in frame from base 1. With respect to this clone: It has no known antigen specificity. No qualities accompany the bases; no much larger clone lies one base away.

A single peripheral blood draw of around 120 mL on average was collected from each donor into heparinised tubes. Naive, central memory, regulatory and stem cell-like memory CD4+ T cells were sorted on a BD FACSAria II using a panel including CD45RO, CCR7, CD25, CD127, CD95 and CD27. A purity above 98% was achieved for all sorted populations. PBMCs were isolated immediately by Lymphoprep density gradient centrifugation and stained directly without culture. Samples were stained and sorted in pairs, with one healthy donor and one patient per experiment, so that batch effects were minimized. The High Capacity cDNA Reverse Transcription Kit was used to reverse transcribe all of the isolated RNA, meaning that expressed TCRB transcripts were what got sequenced. Naive, central memory and regulatory T cell samples underwent deep immunoSEQ sequencing, averaging around 3.7 million total reads per sample. Sorted cells were lysed in RLT buffer and RNA was extracted with DNase-treated RNeasy Micro or Mini kits, depending on cell number. To prevent cross-contamination, each cell subset was processed individually, whereas patient and healthy donor samples were processed jointly. The immunoSEQ multiplex PCR was used to amplify TCRB sequences from cDNA, yielding 87-bp fragments that span the CDR3 region. Sequencing of the amplicons was performed on the Illumina HiSeq platform. Regarding the original processing steps: PCR bias was computationally corrected using synthetic template baselines, reads within Hamming distance 2 were collapsed, and singletons that could not be merged were discarded. Reads were aligned to IMGT to assign V, D and J genes, CDR3 length, and insertions or deletions at six rearrangement sites. Clonotype counts were normalized to sorted cell number within each subset before computing true diversity and Gini coefficients with the tcR R package. Repertoire sharing was quantified using the overlap coefficient calculated on TCRB nucleotide sequences. Out-of-frame TCRB sequences from naive cells were analyzed to stand in for the pre-selection repertoire. TCRdb stores this immuneACCESS table with in-frame sequences only. Part of the clones is absent; in the studies checked, under half of the shortfall reflects unresolved V genes, and no reason is known for the rest. V and J calls and clone size are copied from that table; D and trimming were computed from the DNA. The sample contains roughly 230,000 clones, 9.6% of them found a single time. The leading ten clones occupy around 0.037% of the sample.

The receptor was derived from a young woman in good health. Rearrangement joined TRBV12-5 to TRBJ1-1; 8 of the junction bases match TRBD1. The specimen was naive CD4+ T cells from blood. The cell subset or site label of this sample denotes: true naive CD4+ T cells. The DNA sequence is TGTGCTAGTGGTTCGGGACAGGAGAACACTGAAGCTTTCTTT. This sequence encodes CASGSGQENTEAFF.